One and the same sample provided the 11 T cell receptor beta chains below, sequenced in a study of metastatic and nonmetastatic thyroid tumors. Patients had received no treatment of any kind before thyroid surgery. MiXCR was used by TCRdb to re-call the PCR reads. The sample shows roughly 29,000 clones, around 20% of them seen only once. Sequencing input: blood. The receptors come from a female donor with papillary thyroid cancer or a benign thyroid nodule (not recorded which). Some clones in this sample may be carry-over from other donors' samples.

This clone was recorded many times. The chain uses TRBV10-3 and TRBJ1-1; 7 bases agree with TRBD1. The germline V gene has CDR1 ENHRY and CDR2 SYGVKD. The J segment lost 3 bases and the V segment lost 6 bases, leaving 7 bases of the junction unmatched. This CDR3 is built from 14 residues. For the CDR3, the DNA is TGTGCCATCAGATGGGACAGTGGAGACACTGAAGCTTTCTTT. It yields the protein CAIRWDSGDTEAFF.

The table lists this clone with many counts. This chain uses TRBV2 with TRBJ1-4, with 10 bases identical to TRBD1. Losses at the gene ends were 1 base for V and 7 bases for J; bases not matched to a gene: 6. Germline loops: CDR1 SNHLY, CDR2 FYNNEI. The CDR3 is 16 amino acids. The CDR3 bases are TGTGCCAGCAGTGAAGGTGACAGGGGGCAGGGTGAAAAACTGTTTTTT. Its translation is CASSEGDRGQGEKLFF.

V is TRBV5-1 and J is TRBJ2-7; weak D call: TRBD1 (5 bases). Trimming took off 4 bases at V and 2 bases at J, with 13 bases between the two ends. Germline assignment: CDR1 SGHRS and CDR2 YFSETQ. The CDR3 runs to 14 residues. The CDR3 DNA is TGCGCCAGCAGCCCCGACAGACCGACCTACGAGCAGTACTTC. Residues: CASSPDRPTYEQYF.

As DNA, the CDR3 is TGTGCCAGCAGTCCCGAATTTTGGGGGTGGGACAGTGCGAACACTGAAGCTTTCTTT. Translating it yields CASSPEFWGWDSANTEAFF. The J gene is TRBJ1-1, the V gene TRBV6-2 or TRBV6-3, with 7 bases that match TRBD1. Germline CDR1 MNHEY, CDR2 SVGEGT. J lost 1 base, V lost 5 bases, and 19 bases had no gene match. The CDR3 loop spans 19 amino acids.

Comments on this clone: The junction departs from germline at one end; a sequencing error may be responsible. Other DNA sequences in this sample translate to the same CDR3. The chain links TRBV11-2 to TRBJ2-2; 8 bases match TRBD2. This CDR3 has 15 amino acids. The germline gives CDR1 SGHAT, CDR2 FQNNGV. CDR3 nucleotides: TGTGCCAGCAGCTTATGGCGGGGGGAAACCGGCGAGCTGTTTTTT. This translates into CASSLWRGETGELFF.

Many counts were recorded for this clone. The genes are TRBV4-2 and TRBJ1-3, with TRBD1 matching over 7 bases. Germline lookup yields CDR1 LGHNA and CDR2 YNFKEQ. V shed 6 bases and J 4 bases; nucleotides not matched to a gene: 15. The CDR3 runs 17 residues. CDR3 loop: CASSKSTTGVQGNTIYF. CDR3 coding DNA: TGTGCCAGCAGTAAAAGCACTACAGGGGTTCAGGGAAACACCATATATTTT.

The chain uses TRBV9 and TRBJ2-2; 8 nucleotides align to TRBD1. The CDR3 is 17 amino acids. The ends lost 5 bases at V and 15 bases at J; junction bases unmatched: 24. CDR1 SGDLS and CDR2 YYNGEE come from the germline V gene. CDR3 nucleotides: TGTGCCAGCAGTAAAGTCGGGACAGGCTTGAACACCGGGGATATGTTTTTT. Translation: CASSKVGTGLNTGDMFF.

This clone turned up a few times. V is TRBV2 and J is TRBJ1-1; a weak D match, TRBD1 (6 bases). Germline CDR1 reads SNHLY; CDR2 reads FYNNEI. This CDR3 region has 15 residues. V lost 4 bases and J 7 bases, leaving 19 bases between the germline ends. The CDR3 is CASSVDRPRTSEAFF. CDR3 sequence (DNA): TGTGCCAGCAGTGTCGACAGGCCCCGAACAAGTGAAGCTTTCTTT.

The sample holds many counts of this clone. The V and J genes are TRBV30 and TRBJ1-2; no firm D call. The V and J ends lost 0 bases and 0 bases respectively, with 8 bases between them. CDR1 is GTSNPN, CDR2 SVGIG, per germline (reference sequence). There are 14 residues in the CDR3. CDR3: CAWSVPGANYGYTF. The CDR3 region has the DNA TGTGCCTGGAGTGTACCAGGAGCTAACTATGGCTACACCTTC.

The chain couples TRBV30 to TRBJ2-7, with D unclear. Germline CDR1 GTSNPN, CDR2 SVGIG (reference sequence). V lost 0 bases to trimming and J lost 0 bases, with 9 bases between them. The CDR3 has 14 amino acids. The CDR3 coding sequence is TGTGCCTGGAGTGTCCGACCTGTCTCCTACGAGCAGTACTTC. Its translation is CAWSVRPVSYEQYF.

Many counts were recorded for this clone. Since a much larger clone is just one base distant, this may be a read error. Different DNA sequences within this sample yield the same CDR3. The rearrangement links TRBV28 to TRBJ1-1; TRBD1 is a possible D gene (6 bases). V lost 5 bases and J lost 3, with 16 bases in between. CDR1 MDHEN and CDR2 SYDVKM come from the germline V gene. The CDR3 runs 15 residues. CDR3 sequence: CASSQVTGMDTEAFF. DNA for the CDR3: TGTGCCAGCAGTCAAGTGACAGGCATGGACACTGAAGCTTTCTTT.